The clone carrying this TCR beta chain was counted at least ten times. The antigen is not known. A quantitative 5'-RACE method, one with molecular barcodes, was used to make TCR beta libraries. TCRdb redid the calling of the 5' RACE reads with MiXCR, one entry per CDR3 protein. Of about 130,000 distinct CDR3 sequences listed, over 9.5% were seen once; the top ten hold roughly 4.3%. The sample originates from a study of CD8 T cells in ankylosing spondylitis. Findings of the study overall: Clones linked to the disease showed a CD8+ phenotype. They occurred at relatively low frequencies in peripheral blood. It was reported that disease-linked clones were significantly enriched in matched ankylosing spondylitis synovial fluid. There was a TCR beta motif, made of several highly homologous variants, that appeared characteristic of ankylosing spondylitis blood.

Germline CDR1 reads LNHDA; CDR2 reads SQIVND (reference sequence). V was trimmed by 5 bases and J by 6 bases, leaving 11 bases between them. This CDR3 spans 13 amino acids. The chain joins TRBV19 to TRBJ1-5; D not certain. Sequencing was carried out using blood, either unsorted or a sorted T cell fraction (not recorded which). The source of this sequence is a female donor with ankylosing spondylitis or in good health (not recorded which). CDR3: CASSLQSGQPQHF. For the CDR3, the DNA is TGTGCCAGTAGTCTACAAAGCGGTCAGCCCCAGCATTTT.